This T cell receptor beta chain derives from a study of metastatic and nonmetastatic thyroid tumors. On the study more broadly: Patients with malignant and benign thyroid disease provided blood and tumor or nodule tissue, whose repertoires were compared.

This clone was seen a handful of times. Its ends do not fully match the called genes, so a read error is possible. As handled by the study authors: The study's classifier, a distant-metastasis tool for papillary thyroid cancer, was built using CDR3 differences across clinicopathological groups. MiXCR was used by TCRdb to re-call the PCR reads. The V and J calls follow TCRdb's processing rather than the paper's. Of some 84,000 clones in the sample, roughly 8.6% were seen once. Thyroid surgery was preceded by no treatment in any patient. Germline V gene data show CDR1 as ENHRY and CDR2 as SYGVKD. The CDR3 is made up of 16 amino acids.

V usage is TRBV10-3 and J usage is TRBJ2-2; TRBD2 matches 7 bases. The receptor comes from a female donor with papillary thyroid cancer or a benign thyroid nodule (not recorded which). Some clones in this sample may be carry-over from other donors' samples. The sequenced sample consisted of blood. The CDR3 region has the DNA TGTGCCATCAGTCCGAGGGCGGGGGAGAACACCGGGGAGCTGTCTTTT. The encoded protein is CAISPRAGENTGELSF.